This T cell receptor (beta chain) was profiled in a study of patients and donors after allogeneic stem cell transplantation (dated by TCRdb to the early 2020s). The germline V gene supplies CDR1 SGHRS and CDR2 YFSETQ. From its cysteine to its phenylalanine, the CDR3 spans 15 amino acids. Only the CDR3 part of the read is kept: 45 bases, read in frame from the first base. Relative to germline, V is missing 4 bases and J is missing 3 bases, with 7 bases of the junction outside any gene match. This clonotype was seen only a few times. Which antigen it targets is not known. Base qualities are not recorded, but no much larger clone differs from it by a single base. Libraries were prepared through RT-PCR. TCRdb lists the instrument as NextSeq 550. TCRdb reprocessing: public reads trimmed at Q25 with fastp, clones called with MiXCR, in-frame beta chains kept. When rows share a CDR3 protein, they turn into one entry using the most common DNA and genes. A total of about 160,000 distinct CDR3 sequences appear in this sample, approximately 25% of them only once. The top ten clonotypes cover 25% to 30% of the sample.

This chain joins TRBV5-1 to TRBJ2-1; a stretch of 7 junction bases matches TRBD1. Sequenced: blood, either unsorted or a sorted T cell fraction (not recorded which). The clonotype comes from a human donor who was either an allogeneic HSCT recipient or a stem cell or donor lymphocyte infusion donor (not recorded which). It is not recorded whose cells these are; they may come from a transplant donor. The CDR3 region reads CASSEPGQSYNEQFF. The nucleotide sequence is TGCGCCAGCAGCGAACCGGGACAGAGCTACAATGAGCAGTTCTTC. Beyond the CDR3, the reference TRBV5-1 and TRBJ2-1 genes provide the residues; the full variable domain reads: KAGVTQTPRYLIKTRGQQVTLSCSPISGHRSVSWYQQTPGQGLQFLFEYFSETQRNKGNFPGRFSGRQFSNSRSEMNVSTLELGDSALYLCASSEPGQSYNEQFFGPGTRLTVL.